Listed here are 22 T cell receptor beta chains from one sample, sequenced in a study of Ad26.COV2.S vaccination and SARS-CoV-2 variants. The table came from immunoSEQ multiplex PCR; TCRdb's copy has only in-frame clones and leaves some out. The table has about 350,000 clones, 92% seen once. The material sequenced was peripheral blood, taken after recovery from COVID-19. The source of these receptors is a human donor who had recovered from COVID-19.

V and J are TRBV13 and TRBJ2-5, with TRBD2 matching over 12 bases. V gave up 5 bases and J gave up 7 bases; unmatched junction bases: 5. Germline loops: CDR1 PRHDT, CDR2 FYEKMQ (reference sequence). The CDR3 sequence is 14 residues long. The CDR3 bases are TGTGCCAGCAGCCCTCGGGGACTAGCGGGGACCCAGTACTTC. Translating it yields CASSPRGLAGTQYF.

The chain employs TRBV5-8 and TRBJ2-1; tentative D call: TRBD2 (5 bases). Trimming removed 9 bases from V and 4 bases from J, with 17 bases in between. The CDR3 is 14 residues long. Germline values: CDR1 SGHTS, CDR2 YDEGEE. This chain's CDR3 is CATNRKEAYNEQFF. CDR3 DNA sequence: TGTGCCACCAATCGAAAGGAGGCTTACAATGAGCAGTTCTTC.

This chain joins TRBV27 and TRBJ2-2; no clear D gene. Germline lookup yields CDR1 MNHEY and CDR2 SMNVEV (reference sequence). This CDR3 has 15 residues. The V gene lost 3 bases and the J gene lost 4 bases, with 12 bases spanning the gap. The CDR3 DNA sequence: TGTGCCAGCAGTTTGGGAAGGGCCTTCACCGGGGAGCTGTTTTTT. This encodes CASSLGRAFTGELFF.

The chain uses TRBV12-5 and TRBJ2-7, with D possibly matching TRBD1 (7 bases). The CDR3 length is 14 residues. Trimming removed 6 bases at V and 2 bases at J, with 14 bases between. The V gene's germline CDR1 is LGHNT and CDR2 FRNRAP. CDR3 sequence: CASGGRDRTYEQYF. The CDR3 DNA sequence: TGTGCTAGTGGGGGGCGGGACAGAACCTACGAGCAGTACTTC.

V usage is TRBV7-6 and J usage is TRBJ2-1; 10 bases agree with TRBD2. The CDR3 length is 15 residues. V dropped 5 bases and J dropped 7; count of bases not matched to a gene: 8. Per the germline V gene, CDR1 is SGHVS and CDR2 is FNYEAQ. As DNA, the CDR3 is TGTGCCAGCAGCAGAGAGCGGGGGGGCTGGAATGAGCAGTTCTTC. Encoded protein: CASSRERGGWNEQFF.

The chain combines TRBV2 with TRBJ1-1, with TRBD1 identical over 9 bases. This CDR3 has 13 residues. With 7 bases clipped from V and 7 bases from J, the junction kept 7 bases outside the gene matches. Germline V gives CDR1 SNHLY, CDR2 FYNNEI. CDR3 coding DNA: TGTGCCAGCATTCTTGACAGGGGGTATGAAGCTTTCTTT. It codes for CASILDRGYEAFF.

This chain links TRBV9 with TRBJ2-2; possibly TRBD1 or TRBD2 for D (5 bases each). Trimming removed 4 bases at V and 2 bases at J, with 12 bases between. The CDR3 spans 15 residues. CDR1 is SGDLS and CDR2 is YYNGEE in the germline V gene. In DNA form, the CDR3 reads TGTGCCAGCAGCCCAGGGACGGATAACACCGGGGAGCTGTTTTTT. Translation gives CASSPGTDNTGELFF.

The V gene is TRBV6-6, the J gene TRBJ1-6, with D uncertain. The V end was cut by 5 bases, the J end by 9 bases, with 11 bases between. The CDR3 loop spans 13 amino acids. Germline CDR1 is MNHNY and CDR2 is SVGAGI (reference sequence). The CDR3 is CASSQAPASPLHF. The CDR3 DNA sequence: TGTGCCAGCAGTCAGGCCCCTGCTTCACCCCTCCACTTT.

V usage is TRBV2 and J usage is TRBJ2-2; 8 bases are a match to TRBD1. Germline lookup yields CDR1 SNHLY and CDR2 FYNNEI. This CDR3 has 15 amino acids. Trimming at V came to 4 bases and at J to 4 bases, leaving 5 bases not matched to a gene. The CDR3 loop is CASSGAGGTTGELFF. The DNA for the CDR3 is TGTGCCAGCAGTGGTGCAGGGGGCACCACCGGGGAGCTGTTTTTT.

This rearrangement joins TRBV9 to TRBJ2-7; 10 positions agree with TRBD1. CDR1 is SGDLS and CDR2 is YYNGEE in the germline V gene. V was pared by 5 bases and J by 4 bases, with 9 bases of the junction left unmatched. The CDR3 is 15 amino acids. The DNA for the CDR3 is TGTGCCAGCAGTGCCGGGACAGGGGTCTCGTACGAGCAGTACTTC. Translated: CASSAGTGVSYEQYF. Full variable domain (outside the CDR3, taken from reference TRBV9 and TRBJ2-7): DSGVTQTPKHLITATGQRVTLRCSPRSGDLSVYWYQQSLDQGLQFLIQYYNGEERAKGNILERFSAQQFPDLHSELNLSSLELGDSALYFCASSAGTGVSYEQYFGPGTRLTVT.

The chain recombines TRBV6-1 with TRBJ1-2; a weak D match, TRBD1 (5 bases). Trimming pared 5 bases from V and 0 bases from J, leaving 7 bases between. CDR3 length: 13 amino acids. Germline lookup yields CDR1 MNHNS and CDR2 SASEGT. In DNA, the CDR3 is TGTGCCAGCAGTCAGACAGCTAACTATGGCTACACCTTC. It yields the protein CASSQTANYGYTF.

The V call is TRBV5-1, the J call TRBJ2-5, with D uncertain. CDR1 is SGHRS, CDR2 YFSETQ, per germline. CDR3 length: 15 residues. Trimming cost V 1 base and J 2 bases, with 12 bases left between them. CDR3 residues: CASSLLGTAQETQYF. Written as DNA, the CDR3 is TGCGCCAGCAGCTTGCTCGGTACGGCTCAAGAGACCCAGTACTTC. The variable domain in full, completed from reference TRBV5-1 and TRBJ2-5, reads KAGVTQTPRYLIKTRGQQVTLSCSPISGHRSVSWYQQTPGQGLQFLFEYFSETQRNKGNFPGRFSGRQFSNSRSEMNVSTLELGDSALYLCASSLLGTAQETQYFGPGTRLLVL.

This chain uses TRBV19 with TRBJ1-2; D not certain. Trimming took off 2 bases at V and 2 bases at J, with 18 bases between the two ends. This CDR3 is built from 17 residues. Germline CDR1 reads LNHDA; CDR2 reads SQIVND (reference sequence). CDR3 DNA: TGTGCCAGTAGTATAACAGCTAGCCCTCCCAACAACTATGGCTACACCTTC. This codes for CASSITASPPNNYGYTF. Complete variable domain (other parts from reference TRBV19 and TRBJ1-2): DGGITQSPKYLFRKEGQNVTLSCEQNLNHDAMYWYRQDPGQGLRLIYYSQIVNDFQKGDIAEGYSVSREKKESFPLTVTSAQKNPTAFYLCASSITASPPNNYGYTFGSGTRLTVV.

V and J are TRBV10-2 and TRBJ1-3; D is undetermined. This CDR3 has 15 residues. Germline lookup yields CDR1 WSHSY and CDR2 SAAADI. The V and J ends lost 3 bases and 11 bases respectively, with 20 bases between them. The CDR3 DNA is TGCGCCAGCAGTGATTTTCCTAACAGAGGTTGGGCCATATATTTT. Protein: CASSDFPNRGWAIYF.

The V gene is TRBV10-3, the J gene TRBJ2-5; no clear D gene. Germline V gives CDR1 ENHRY, CDR2 SYGVKD. The CDR3 has 13 amino acids. The ends were cut back, 5 bases at V and 1 base at J, with 8 bases in the middle. For the CDR3, the DNA is TGTGCCATCAGTCAGAGCCTCCAAGAGACCCAGTACTTC. Residues: CAISQSLQETQYF.

The V and J genes are TRBV5-1 and TRBJ1-1; no firm D call. Trimming shortened V by 5 bases and J by 1 base, and 9 bases separated the two germline ends. Germline CDR1 is SGHRS and CDR2 is YFSETQ. The CDR3 totals 13 residues. For the CDR3, the DNA is TGCGCCAGCAGTTCCCAGGAGAACACTGAAGCTTTCTTT. Translating gives CASSSQENTEAFF.

This clone appeared a single time. This chain uses TRBV15 with TRBJ1-5; D remains ambiguous. The CDR3 is 14 amino acids. Per germline, CDR1 LNHNV and CDR2 YYDKDF (reference sequence). The germline V and J ends were trimmed by 1 base and 7 bases, with 11 bases remaining between them. CDR3 residues: CATSRGGVGQPQHF. The CDR3 coding sequence is TGTGCCACCAGCAGAGGTGGGGTCGGGCAGCCCCAGCATTTT.

V usage is TRBV7-8 and J usage is TRBJ2-7, with D hard to call. CDR3 length: 11 residues. Germline lookup yields CDR1 SGHVS and CDR2 FQNEAQ. V was shortened by 3 bases and J by 3 bases, with 3 bases between the two germline ends. The CDR3 bases are TGTGCCAGCAGCTTTGACTACGAGCAGTACTTC. Its translation is CASSFDYEQYF. The full variable domain, with the rest looked up from reference TRBV7-8 and TRBJ2-7, is GAGVSQSPRYKVAKRGQDVALRCDPISGHVSLFWYQQALGQGPEFLTYFQNEAQLDKSGLPSDRFFAERPEGSVSTLKIQRTQQEDSAVYLCASSFDYEQYFGPGTRLTVT.

The CDR3, as DNA: TGTGCCAGCAGCTTGGTTAGGGATTCCCAAAACACCGGGGAGCTGTTTTTT. This encodes CASSLVRDSQNTGELFF. V gene TRBV5-5 combines with J gene TRBJ2-2; D not resolved. Between the trimmed V and J ends, which lost 0 bases and 2 bases, there was a span of 14 bases. Germline CDR1 SGHKS, CDR2 YYEKEE (reference sequence). The CDR3 has 17 amino acids.

V and J are TRBV5-4 and TRBJ2-7; D uncertain. Germline assignment: CDR1 SGHNT and CDR2 YYREEE (reference sequence). This CDR3 comprises 18 residues. Trimming took off 2 bases at V and 4 bases at J, with 25 bases between the two ends. The CDR3 region is CASSFRFGVRQVPYEQYF. CDR3 in DNA: TGTGCCAGCAGCTTTCGGTTCGGAGTTCGGCAGGTTCCATACGAGCAGTACTTC.

This chain joins TRBV10-3 and TRBJ1-5; perhaps TRBD1 as D (5 bases). The CDR3 totals 14 residues. The V end was cut by 6 bases, the J end by 5 bases, with 14 bases between. The germline V gene encodes CDR1 ENHRY and CDR2 SYGVKD. In DNA, the CDR3 is TGTGCCATCAGACGGGACGGTGACGATCAGCCCCAGCATTTT. This sequence encodes CAIRRDGDDQPQHF.

V and J are TRBV7-9 and TRBJ2-3; TRBD2 matches 8 bases. The CDR3 runs to 15 residues. V lost 5 bases and J lost 0; bases outside the gene matches: 4. Germline values: CDR1 SEHNR, CDR2 FQNEAQ (reference sequence). As DNA, the CDR3 is TGTGCCAGCAGCCAAAGCGGGGGCAGCACAGATACGCAGTATTTT. Translating it yields CASSQSGGSTDTQYF.